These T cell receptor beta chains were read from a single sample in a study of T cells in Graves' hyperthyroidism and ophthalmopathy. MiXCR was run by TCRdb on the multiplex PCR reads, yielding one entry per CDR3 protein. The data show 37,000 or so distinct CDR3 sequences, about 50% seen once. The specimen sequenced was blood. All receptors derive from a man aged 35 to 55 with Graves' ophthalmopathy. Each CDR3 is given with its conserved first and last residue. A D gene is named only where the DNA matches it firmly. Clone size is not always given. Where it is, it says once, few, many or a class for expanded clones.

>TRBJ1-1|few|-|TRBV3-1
CASSQLITTGRNTEAFF
TGTGCCAGCAGCCAACTAATAACGACAGGTCGGAACACTGAAGCTTTCTTT
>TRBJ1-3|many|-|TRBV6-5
CASSYSSRGSSGNTIYF
TGTGCCAGCAGTTACTCGAGCAGGGGAAGCTCTGGAAACACCATATATTTT
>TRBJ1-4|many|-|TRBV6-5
CASSSPGMGEKLFF
TGTGCCAGCAGTTCCCCCGGGATGGGTGAAAAACTGTTTTTT
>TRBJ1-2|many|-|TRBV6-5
CASSYSGHYGYTF
TGTGCCAGCAGTTACTCGGGACACTATGGCTACACCTTC
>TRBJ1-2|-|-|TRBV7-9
CASSLVRGYGYTF
TGTGCCAGCAGCTTAGTACGAGGCTATGGCTACACCTTC
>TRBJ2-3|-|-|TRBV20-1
CSASSPGLREYF
TGCAGTGCCAGCAGCCCGGGACTCAGGGAGTATTTT
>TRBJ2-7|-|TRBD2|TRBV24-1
CATSDLHNMTSGVYEQYF
TGTGCCACCAGTGATTTGCATAACATGACTAGCGGGGTCTACGAGCAGTACTTC
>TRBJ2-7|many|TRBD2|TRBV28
CASSPWTSGRAESYEQYF
TGTGCCAGCAGTCCGTGGACTAGCGGGAGGGCCGAATCTTACGAGCAGTACTTC
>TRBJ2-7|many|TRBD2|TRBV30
CAWSPGGPLEQYF
TGTGCCTGGAGCCCGGGGGGGCCTCTCGAGCAGTACTTC
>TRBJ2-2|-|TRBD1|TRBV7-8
CASSLAPDRGYAGELFF
TGTGCCAGCAGCTTAGCCCCAGACAGGGGATATGCCGGGGAGCTGTTTTTT
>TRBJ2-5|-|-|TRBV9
CASSVTGNTGGRPKYF
TGTGCCAGCAGCGTGACAGGGAACACCGGGGGGAGGCCTAAGTACTTC
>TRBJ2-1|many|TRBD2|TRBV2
CASKETSGGYNEQFF
TGTGCCAGCAAAGAGACTAGCGGGGGATACAATGAGCAGTTCTTC
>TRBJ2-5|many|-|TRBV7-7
CASSLRLQETQYF
TGTGCTAGCAGCTTGAGGCTCCAAGAGACCCAGTACTTC
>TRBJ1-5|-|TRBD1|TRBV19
CASSSSGTGAFNQPQHF
TGTGCCAGTAGTTCGTCCGGGACAGGTGCCTTCAATCAGCCCCAGCATTTT
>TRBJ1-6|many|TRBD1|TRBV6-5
CASSGPGQLNPPLHF
TGTGCCAGCAGTGGACCGGGACAGCTGAATCCACCCCTCCACTTT
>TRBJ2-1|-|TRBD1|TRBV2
CASGDSRRSSYNEQFF
TGTGCCAGCGGGGACAGCCGGCGGAGCTCCTACAATGAGCAGTTCTTC
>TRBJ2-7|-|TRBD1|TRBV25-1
CAEGQTEQYF
TGTGCCGAGGGACAGACCGAGCAGTACTTC
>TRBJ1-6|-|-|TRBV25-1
CASSASGGRLYNSPLHF
TGTGCCAGCAGTGCTAGCGGGGGACGGCTGTATAATTCACCCCTCCACTTT
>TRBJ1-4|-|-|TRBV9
CASSGLNEKLFF
TGTGCCAGCAGCGGGCTTAATGAAAAACTGTTTTTT
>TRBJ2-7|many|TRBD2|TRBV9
CASSVSWASGRAEQYF
TGTGCCAGCAGCGTAAGCTGGGCTAGCGGGAGGGCCGAGCAGTACTTC
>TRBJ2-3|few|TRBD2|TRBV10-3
CAISAGGEDTQYF
TGTGCCATTTCGGCGGGAGGGGAAGATACGCAGTATTTT
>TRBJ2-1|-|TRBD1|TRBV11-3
CASSLYRDRGFGEQFF
TGTGCCAGCAGCCTCTACCGGGACAGGGGGTTTGGGGAGCAGTTCTTC
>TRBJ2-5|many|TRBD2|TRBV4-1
CASSRSLGSPRGETQYF
TGCGCCAGCAGCCGATCGCTGGGGTCGCCGCGGGGGGAGACCCAGTACTTC
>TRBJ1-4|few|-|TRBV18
CASSPGTTNEKLFF
TGTGCCAGCTCACCCGGGACAACAAATGAAAAACTGTTTTTT
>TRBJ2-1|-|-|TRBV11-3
CASSLDQGGREQFF
TGTGCCAGCAGCTTAGATCAAGGCGGGCGGGAGCAGTTCTTC
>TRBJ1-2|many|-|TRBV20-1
CSARDSGATSYGYTF
TGCAGTGCTAGAGATTCGGGGGCCACAAGCTATGGCTACACCTTC
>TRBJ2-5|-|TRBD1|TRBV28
CASSPRTGGVQETQYF
TGTGCCAGCAGTCCAAGGACAGGGGGGGTACAAGAGACCCAGTACTTC
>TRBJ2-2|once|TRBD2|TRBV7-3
CASSVASGGNAGELFF
TGTGCCAGCAGCGTAGCTAGCGGGGGGAACGCCGGGGAGCTGTTTTTC
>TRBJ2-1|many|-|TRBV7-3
CASSFHQGANEQFF
TGTGCCAGCAGCTTCCATCAGGGCGCCAATGAGCAGTTCTTC
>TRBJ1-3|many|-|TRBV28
CASQRTLSGNTIYF
TGTGCCAGCCAACGAACCCTCTCTGGAAACACCATATATTTT
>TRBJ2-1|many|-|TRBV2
CASTRIRESGEQFF
TGTGCCAGCACTAGAATACGGGAGTCCGGTGAGCAGTTCTTC
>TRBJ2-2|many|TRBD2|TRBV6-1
CATNFGLAGTGELFF
TGTGCCACCAATTTCGGCCTAGCGGGGACCGGGGAGCTGTTTTTT
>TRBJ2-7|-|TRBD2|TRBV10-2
CASSVSGGAPPCSYEQYF
TGCGCCAGCAGTGTCAGCGGGGGTGCACCTCCGTGCTCCTACGAGCAGTACTTC
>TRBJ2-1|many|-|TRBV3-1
CASSQEGRGYNEQFF
TGTGCCAGCAGCCAAGAGGGCAGGGGCTACAATGAGCAGTTCTTC
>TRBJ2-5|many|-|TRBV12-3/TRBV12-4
CASSLTGVFQYF
TGTGCCAGCAGTTTGACAGGTGTATTCCAGTACTTC
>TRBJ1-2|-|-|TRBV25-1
CASSARVGQTGNGYTF
TGTGCCAGCAGTGCTAGAGTGGGGCAAACCGGGAATGGCTACACCTTC
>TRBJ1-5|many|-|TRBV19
CASTTMRGNYQPQHF
TGTGCCAGTACCACCATGCGGGGAAATTATCAGCCCCAGCATTTT
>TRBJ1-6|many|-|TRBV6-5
CASQRGGNSPLHF
TGTGCCAGCCAAAGGGGAGGGAATTCACCCCTCCACTTT
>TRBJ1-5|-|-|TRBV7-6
CASSGERGNEPQHF
TGTGCCAGCAGCGGGGAGAGGGGCAATGAGCCCCAGCATTTT
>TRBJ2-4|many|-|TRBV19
CASSPPAKNIQYF
TGTGCCAGTAGTCCCCCTGCGAAAAACATTCAGTACTTC
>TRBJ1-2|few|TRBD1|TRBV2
CASSGGDSSGYTF
TGTGCCAGCAGCGGGGGGGACAGCTCCGGCTACACCTTC
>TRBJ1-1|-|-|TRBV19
CASSPITAGKTGAFF
TGCGCCAGTAGTCCCATTACGGCAGGGAAAACTGGAGCTTTCTTT
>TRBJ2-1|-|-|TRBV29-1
CSLNRGAPYNEQFF
TGCAGCTTAAATCGCGGGGCACCCTACAATGAGCAGTTCTTC
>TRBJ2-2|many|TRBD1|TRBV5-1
CASSLELQGTGELFF
TGCGCCAGCAGCTTGGAGCTACAGGGGACCGGGGAGCTGTTTTTT
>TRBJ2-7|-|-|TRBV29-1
CSVGRGSGRTPYEQYF
TGCAGCGTCGGTCGAGGTTCAGGTAGGACACCCTACGAGCAGTACTTC
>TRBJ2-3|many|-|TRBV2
CASSVNRVTDTQYF
TGTGCCAGCAGTGTAAACAGGGTCACAGATACGCAGTATTTT
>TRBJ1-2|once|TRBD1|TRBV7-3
CASSSSGGGYGYTF
TGTGCCAGCAGCTCCTCAGGGGGCGGCTATGGCTACACCTTC
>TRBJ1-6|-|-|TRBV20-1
CGAHVGGAGNSPLHF
TGCGGTGCCCACGTGGGTGGGGCCGGGAATTCACCCCTCCACTTT
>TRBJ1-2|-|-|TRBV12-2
CASRLETGGLGYTF
TGTGCAAGTCGCTTGGAGACAGGGGGCCTTGGCTACACCTTC
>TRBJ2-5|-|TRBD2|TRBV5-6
CASSLTSGVQETQYF
TGTGCCAGCAGCTTGACTAGCGGGGTCCAAGAGACCCAGTACTTC
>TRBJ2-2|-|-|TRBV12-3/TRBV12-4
CAAGVAPAGELFF
TGTGCCGCCGGAGTAGCGCCGGCCGGGGAGCTGTTCTTT
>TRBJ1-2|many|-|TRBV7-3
CASSPVGFSADGYTF
TGTGCCAGCAGCCCAGTCGGGTTTTCAGCGGATGGCTACACCTTC
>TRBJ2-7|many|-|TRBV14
CASSQGPRASYEQYF
TGTGCCAGCAGCCAAGGTCCCAGGGCAAGTTACGAGCAGTACTTC
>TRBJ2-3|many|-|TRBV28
CASSTTSHDDTQYF
TGTGCCAGCAGTACCACCAGCCACGATGATACGCAGTATTTT
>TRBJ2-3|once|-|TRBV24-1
CATSDPRDSFTDTQYF
TGTGCCACCAGTGATCCACGGGACTCGTTCACAGATACGCAGTATTTT
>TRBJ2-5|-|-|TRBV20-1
CSARVGTQYF
TGCAGTGCTAGGGTAGGGACCCAGTACTTC
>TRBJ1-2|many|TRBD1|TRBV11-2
CASSYGQGGYGYTF
TGTGCCAGCAGCTACGGACAGGGGGGTTATGGCTACACCTTC
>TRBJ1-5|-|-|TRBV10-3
CAISTGPASETQHF
TGTGCCATCAGCACGGGACCCGCATCGGAGACCCAGCATTTT
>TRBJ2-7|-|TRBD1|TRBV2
CASSQDRATYEQYF
TGTGCCAGCAGCCAGGACAGGGCTACCTACGAGCAGTACTTC